Below are 8 T cell receptor beta chains sequenced from a single sample in a study of naive CD8 T cells in extremely preterm neonates. Profiling relied on immunoSEQ multiplex PCR, and the TCRdb table lists in-frame clones only, not all of them. In the table there are about 5,500 clones, around 97% of which are singletons. What was sequenced was naive CD8+ T cells from blood. These receptors were collected from a human donor in good health.

The gene calls are TRBV4-3 and TRBJ1-1, with a tentative D call TRBD1 (5 bases). The CDR3 is 19 residues long. Germline lookup yields CDR1 LGHNA and CDR2 YSLEER. V lost 2 bases and J lost 0, with 22 bases in between. The CDR3 region has the DNA TGCGCCAGCAGCCAACCCAGGGCAGGGCCAGAAACCATGAACACTGAAGCTTTCTTT. This gives the protein CASSQPRAGPETMNTEAFF.

Here the CDR3 DNA reads TGTGCCAGCAGCGTAGGGGGCAGGGGAGCCTACGAGCAGTACTTC. It encodes CASSVGGRGAYEQYF. The J gene is TRBJ2-7, the V gene TRBV9; D might be TRBD1 (6 bases). Trimming cost V 0 bases and J 2 bases, with 12 bases left between them. There are 15 residues in the CDR3. Germline V gene sequence: CDR1 SGDLS, CDR2 YYNGEE.

This clone was seen only once. The V gene is TRBV10-3, the J gene TRBJ1-2; 8 nucleotides match TRBD1. V shed 6 bases and J 5 bases; nucleotides not matched to a gene: 11. The V gene's germline CDR1 is ENHRY and CDR2 SYGVKD. The CDR3 spans 15 residues. The CDR3 DNA reads as TGTGCCATCAGGCCACAGGGGGGTACTTCTTATGGCTACACCTTC. It codes for CAIRPQGGTSYGYTF.

The J gene is TRBJ1-5, the V gene TRBV27, with 7 positions matching TRBD1. Germline CDR1 MNHEY, CDR2 SMNVEV (reference sequence). The CDR3 is 15 residues long. Trimming cost V 5 bases and J 0 bases; bases outside gene matches: 4. For the CDR3, the DNA is TGTGCCAGCAGTCCCAGGGGGTATAGCAATCAGCCCCAGCATTTT. Its translation: CASSPRGYSNQPQHF.

J is TRBJ2-1 and V is TRBV5-5; the D gene is possibly TRBD2 (6 bases). This CDR3 has 17 amino acids. Trimming took off 0 bases at V and 5 bases at J, with 18 bases between the two ends. Germline CDR1 SGHKS, CDR2 YYEKEE (reference sequence). CDR3 amino acids: CASSLEDLSGENNEQFF. The CDR3 region has the DNA TGTGCCAGCAGCTTGGAAGACCTGTCGGGGGAGAACAATGAGCAGTTCTTC.

This chain joins TRBV5-5 and TRBJ1-2; a weak D match, TRBD1 (6 bases). The CDR3 is 15 amino acids. Trimming removed 4 bases at V and 7 bases at J, with 20 bases between. CDR1 is SGHKS, CDR2 YYEKEE, per germline (reference sequence). CDR3 nucleotides: TGTGCCAGCAGCCTAGATTTTGACAGGAAAGGTGGCTACACCTTC. Amino acids: CASSLDFDRKGGYTF.

The chain combines TRBV28 with TRBJ1-5, with D unclear. In germline, CDR1 is MDHEN, CDR2 SYDVKM. V gave up 7 bases and J gave up 7 bases, with 14 bases separating them. The CDR3 extends over 13 amino acids. The CDR3 spells CASTPLGVQPQHF. CDR3 DNA sequence: TGTGCCAGCACCCCCTTGGGAGTACAGCCCCAGCATTTT.

The rearrangement joins TRBV5-1 to TRBJ2-7, with 10 positions matching TRBD2. The germline CDR1 and CDR2 sequences are SGHRS and YFSETQ. The CDR3 has 15 amino acids. The ends lost 3 bases at V and 3 bases at J; junction bases unmatched: 6. The chain's CDR3 is CASSYERGGVYEQYV. The CDR3 nucleotides read TGCGCCAGCAGCTACGAGCGGGGGGGAGTCTACGAGCAGTACGTC.